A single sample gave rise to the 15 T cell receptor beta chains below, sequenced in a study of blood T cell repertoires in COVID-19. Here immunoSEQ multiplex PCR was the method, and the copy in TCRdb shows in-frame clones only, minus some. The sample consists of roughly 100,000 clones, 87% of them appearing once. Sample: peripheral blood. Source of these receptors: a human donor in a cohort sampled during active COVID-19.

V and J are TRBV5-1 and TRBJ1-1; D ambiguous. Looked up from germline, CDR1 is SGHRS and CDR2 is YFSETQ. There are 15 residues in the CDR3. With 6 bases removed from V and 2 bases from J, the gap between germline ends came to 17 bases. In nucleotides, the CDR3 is TGCGCCAGCAAATCTGGAGGCGGCGAAAACACTGAAGCTTTCTTT. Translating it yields CASKSGGGENTEAFF.

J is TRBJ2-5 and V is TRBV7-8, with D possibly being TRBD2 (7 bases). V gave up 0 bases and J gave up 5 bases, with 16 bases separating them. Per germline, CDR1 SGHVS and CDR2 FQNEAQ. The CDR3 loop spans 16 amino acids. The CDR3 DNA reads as TGTGCCAGCAGCTTAGCGACCCAGGGAGGGGGGGAGACCCAGTACTTC. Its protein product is CASSLATQGGGETQYF.

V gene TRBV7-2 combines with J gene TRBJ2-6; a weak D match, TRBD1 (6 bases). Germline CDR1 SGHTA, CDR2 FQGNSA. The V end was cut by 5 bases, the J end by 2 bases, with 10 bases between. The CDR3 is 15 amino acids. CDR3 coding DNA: TGTGCCAGCAGCGACCGGACAGCTGGGGCCAACGTCCTGACTTTC. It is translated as CASSDRTAGANVLTF.

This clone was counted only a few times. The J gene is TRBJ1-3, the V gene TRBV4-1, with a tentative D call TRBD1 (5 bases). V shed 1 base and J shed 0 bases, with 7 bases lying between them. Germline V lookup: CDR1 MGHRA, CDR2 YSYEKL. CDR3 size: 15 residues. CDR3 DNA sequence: TGCGCCAGCAGCCAAGTTGACAGCTCTGGAAACACCATATATTTT. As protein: CASSQVDSSGNTIYF.

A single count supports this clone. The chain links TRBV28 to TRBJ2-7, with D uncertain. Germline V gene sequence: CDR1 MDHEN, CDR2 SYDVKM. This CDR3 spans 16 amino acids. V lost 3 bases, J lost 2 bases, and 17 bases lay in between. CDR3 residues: CASSFSPRQRTYEQYF. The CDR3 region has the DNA TGTGCCAGCAGTTTTTCACCTCGGCAGCGAACCTACGAGCAGTACTTC. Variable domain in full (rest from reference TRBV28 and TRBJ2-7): DVKVTQSSRYLVKRTGEKVFLECVQDMDHENMFWYRQDPGLGLRLIYFSYDVKMKEKGDIPEGYSVSREKKERFSLILESASTNQTSMYLCASSFSPRQRTYEQYFGPGTRLTVT.

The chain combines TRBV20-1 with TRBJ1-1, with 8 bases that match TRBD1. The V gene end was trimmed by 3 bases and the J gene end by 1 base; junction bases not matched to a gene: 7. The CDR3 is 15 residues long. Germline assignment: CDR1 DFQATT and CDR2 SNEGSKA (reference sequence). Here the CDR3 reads CSASSSGTGNTEAFF. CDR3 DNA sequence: TGCAGTGCTAGTTCTTCCGGGACAGGGAACACTGAAGCTTTCTTT.

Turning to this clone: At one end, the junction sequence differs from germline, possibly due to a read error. The CDR3 reads CASSLKLAGYQETQYF. As DNA, the CDR3 is TGTGCTAGCAGCTTAAAACTAGCGGGTTACCAAGAGACCCAGTACTTC. The J gene is TRBJ2-5, the V gene TRBV7-7, with 9 bases fitting TRBD2. The CDR3 sequence is 16 residues long. Germline-derived CDR1 and CDR2 are SSHAT and FNYEAQ (reference sequence).

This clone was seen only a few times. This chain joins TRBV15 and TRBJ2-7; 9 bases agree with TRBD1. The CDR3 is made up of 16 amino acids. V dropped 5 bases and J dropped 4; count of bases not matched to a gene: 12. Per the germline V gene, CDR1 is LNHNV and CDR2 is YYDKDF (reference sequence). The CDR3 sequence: CATSPRRGQGPYEQYF. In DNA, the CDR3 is TGTGCCACCAGCCCCCGGAGGGGACAGGGTCCATACGAGCAGTACTTC.

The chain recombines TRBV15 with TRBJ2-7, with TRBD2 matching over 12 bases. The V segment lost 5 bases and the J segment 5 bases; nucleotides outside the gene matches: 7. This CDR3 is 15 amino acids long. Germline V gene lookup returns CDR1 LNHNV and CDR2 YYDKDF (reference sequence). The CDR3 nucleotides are TGTGCCACCAGCCGGTGGACTAGCGGGGTCGACGAGCAGTACTTC. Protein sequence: CATSRWTSGVDEQYF.

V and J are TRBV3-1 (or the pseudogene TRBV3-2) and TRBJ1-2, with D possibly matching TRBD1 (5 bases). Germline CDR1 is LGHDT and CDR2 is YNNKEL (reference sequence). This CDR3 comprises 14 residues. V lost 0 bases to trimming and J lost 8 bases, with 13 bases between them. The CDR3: CASSQEAGHWGYTF. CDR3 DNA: TGTGCCAGCAGCCAAGAAGCAGGGCATTGGGGCTACACCTTC.

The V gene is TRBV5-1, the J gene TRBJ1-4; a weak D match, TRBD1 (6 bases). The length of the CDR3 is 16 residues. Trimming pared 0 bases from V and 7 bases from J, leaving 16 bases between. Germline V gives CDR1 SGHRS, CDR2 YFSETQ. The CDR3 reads CASSLGTVSRIEKLFF. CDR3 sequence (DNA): TGCGCCAGCAGCTTGGGGACAGTGAGTCGTATTGAAAAACTGTTTTTT.

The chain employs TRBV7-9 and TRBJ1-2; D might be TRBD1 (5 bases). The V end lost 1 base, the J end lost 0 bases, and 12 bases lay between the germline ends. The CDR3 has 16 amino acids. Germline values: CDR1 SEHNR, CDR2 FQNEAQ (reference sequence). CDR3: CASSLGQFEANYGYTF. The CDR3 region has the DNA TGTGCCAGCAGCTTAGGACAGTTTGAAGCTAACTATGGCTACACCTTC.

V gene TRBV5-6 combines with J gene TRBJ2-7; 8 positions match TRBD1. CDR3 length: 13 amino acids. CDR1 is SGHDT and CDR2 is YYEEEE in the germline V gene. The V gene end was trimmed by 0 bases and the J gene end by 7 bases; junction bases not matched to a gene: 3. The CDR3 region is CASSLGTGWEQYF. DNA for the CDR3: TGTGCCAGCAGCTTGGGGACAGGGTGGGAGCAGTACTTC.

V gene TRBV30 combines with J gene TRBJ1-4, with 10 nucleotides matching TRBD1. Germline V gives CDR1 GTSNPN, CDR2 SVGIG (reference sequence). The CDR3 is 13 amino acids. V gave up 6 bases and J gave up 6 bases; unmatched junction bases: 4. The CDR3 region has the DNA TGTGCCTGCAGGGACAGGGGTCATGAAAAACTGTTTTTT. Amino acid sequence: CACRDRGHEKLFF.

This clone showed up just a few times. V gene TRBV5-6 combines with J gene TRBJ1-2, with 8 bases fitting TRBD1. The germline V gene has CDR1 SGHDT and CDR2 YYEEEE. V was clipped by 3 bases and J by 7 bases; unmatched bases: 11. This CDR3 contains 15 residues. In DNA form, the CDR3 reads TGTGCCAGCAGCTGGGAGGACAGGGCAACTTCTGGCTACACCTTC. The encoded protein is CASSWEDRATSGYTF.